This T cell receptor beta chain was identified during a study of blood T cell repertoires in COVID-19 (TCRdb year 2020). Background for the entire study: Samples from collaborators originated in the United States, Italy and Spain and spanned both the acute and convalescent phases of COVID-19. Samples came from the ongoing ImmuneRACE study (first 160 participants) plus 1,254 subjects from 6 global collaborators. The repertoires were released in a freely available public database intended as a resource for research on the immune response to SARS-CoV-2. The sample metadata nearly always contained a de-identified subject ID, COVID-19 status, age in years and sex. Subjects who had been exposed to COVID-19, were actively infected with it, or had recovered from it provided the deeply sampled blood TCRbeta repertoires that made up the dataset. The material from the prospective study consisted of cDNA or gDNA derived from T cells, B-cell-depleted T cells, or PBMCs. HLA class I and class II types, where available, came from metadata supplied by the sample provider rather than from assay-based typing. Points the paper makes about the study in general: The amount of clinical and demographic metadata varied by source and participant and was provided uncurated.

Each collaborating institution followed its own protocols to collect whole blood in K2EDTA tubes. For TCRbeta analysis, collaborator samples were shipped as frozen whole blood, as isolated PBMCs, or as DNA extracted from either sample type. With regard to this clone: Its antigen is unknown. No base quality information exists; no much larger clone differs at one position.

The V end gives up 0 bases and the J end 5 bases, leaving 5 bases in the junction not matched to a gene. The CDR3 holds 16 amino acids from the cysteine to the phenylalanine. Only the CDR3 DNA stays, 48 bases, in frame from base 1. The CDR1 and CDR2 encoded by the germline V gene are MRHNA and SNTAGT. The immunoSEQ Assay, a bias-controlled multiplex PCR, was used to amplify TCRbeta CDR3 regions from genomic DNA. Concerning the study's data processing: The number of nucleated cells in each sample was estimated from the amplification of reference gene primers within the assay. To quantify the absolute abundance of each unique TCRbeta CDR3 rearrangement, sequence reads were collapsed and filtered. Productive Simpson clonality was computed per sample as the square root of Simpson's diversity index over productive rearrangements. The immuneACCESS repertoire file appears here via TCRdb, limited to in-frame rearrangements. These files lack a portion of the clones; in checked studies, under half of the deficit traces to unresolved V genes, and the cause of the others is not known. V, J and clone size are those of that table, while D and trimming were read from the DNA. In all, the sample holds approximately 360,000 clones, and nearly 90% of those were seen once. Around 7% of the sample lies in the top ten.

The sequenced sample was peripheral blood. The sequence was collected from a man aged 18-30 years with active or convalescent COVID-19. The chain was built from TRBV6-4 and TRBJ2-2; 8 middle bases align to TRBD1. The CDR3 has the sequence CASSDSRGQGTGELFF. The bases read TGTGCCAGCAGTGACTCGCGAGGACAGGGTACCGGGGAGCTGTTTTTT.